This T cell receptor beta chain was sequenced in a study of early stage breast cancer tumors. Of note for this clone: Its antigen is as yet unknown.

Blood replicates held 0.5 ug DNA, tumor or normal breast 1.5 ug, two each. TCRdb's copy holds only in-frame clones and misses some; the assay was immunoSEQ multiplex PCR. The table lists around 28,000 clones, around 50% of them singletons. Study-wide results and limits: Enriched TCRB sequences shared across patients were mostly commonly generated sequences. Tumor and normal breast were distinguished via blood comparison in about 90% of the 16 patients.

V lost 1 base and J 3 bases, leaving 6 bases between the germline ends. CDR1 is LNHDA and CDR2 is SQIVND in the germline V gene (reference sequence). The length of the CDR3 is 14 residues. Each tumor contributed about 19-55 mg of diced tissue. The TCR sequence derives from a person in their fifties or sixties with breast cancer. The rearrangement joins TRBV19 to TRBJ2-2; D remains unclear. Sequenced: breast tumor tissue. CDR3 loop: CASSIVSYTGELFF. DNA of the CDR3: TGTGCCAGTAGTATAGTTTCGTACACCGGGGAGCTGTTTTTT. The whole variable domain, remainder taken from reference TRBV19 and TRBJ2-2, is DGGITQSPKYLFRKEGQNVTLSCEQNLNHDAMYWYRQDPGQGLRLIYYSQIVNDFQKGDIAEGYSVSREKKESFPLTVTSAQKNPTAFYLCASSIVSYTGELFFGEGSRLTVL.